A selection of T cell receptor beta chains follows, all from one sample in a study of cytomegalovirus exposure and HLA in healthy donors. Only in-frame clones appear in the TCRdb table, and some are missing; sequencing was by immunoSEQ multiplex PCR. Seen in this sample are around 190,000 clones; the ten most common clones hold roughly 0.89%. Specimen: PBMCs. The receptors here all came from a woman aged 25 to 39 in good health and CMV-seropositive. The CDR3 runs from the conserved cysteine through the conserved F or W.

V gene: TRBV4-1
J gene: TRBJ1-5
CDR3 protein: CASSHDPGSPQHF

V gene: TRBV29-1
J gene: TRBJ2-6
CDR3 protein: CSVEGGTGANVLTF

V gene: TRBV14
J gene: TRBJ2-3
CDR3 protein: CASNRGSTDTQYF

V gene: TRBV30
J gene: TRBJ1-6
CDR3 protein: CAWDRGESPLHF

V gene: TRBV7-2
J gene: TRBJ1-1
CDR3 protein: CASSLVREFAFF

V gene: TRBV18
J gene: TRBJ1-1
CDR3 protein: CASSPRWTEAFF

V gene: TRBV7-2
J gene: TRBJ2-7
CDR3 protein: CASSLLGGVGAEQYF

V gene: TRBV5-1
J gene: TRBJ1-3
CDR3 protein: CASRPTLQGAGNTIYF

V gene: TRBV25-1
J gene: TRBJ2-1
CDR3 protein: CASSDRGLGRNEQFF

V gene: TRBV9
J gene: TRBJ1-2
CDR3 protein: CASSVDRNYGYTF

V gene: TRBV6-6
J gene: TRBJ1-5
CDR3 protein: CASRHQSSSNQPQHF

V gene: TRBV5-1
J gene: TRBJ2-5
CDR3 protein: CASSLASTPQETQYF

V gene: TRBV5-1
J gene: TRBJ1-2
CDR3 protein: CASSSQGYGYTF

V gene: TRBV5-6
J gene: TRBJ1-2
CDR3 protein: CASSLPDRGQTF

V gene: TRBV27
J gene: TRBJ1-4
CDR3 protein: CASSGGAGSEKLFF

V gene: TRBV7-8
J gene: TRBJ2-7
CDR3 protein: CASSLLKREEQYF

V gene: TRBV13
J gene: TRBJ2-7
CDR3 protein: CASTPGGDIHEQYF

V gene: TRBV5-1
J gene: TRBJ2-3
CDR3 protein: CASSLAVAGDSDTQYF

V gene: TRBV5-4
J gene: TRBJ1-2
CDR3 protein: CASRSSTGWGYGYTF

V gene: TRBV10-3
J gene: TRBJ2-7
CDR3 protein: CAISSLVAGVGEQYF

V gene: TRBV10-2
J gene: TRBJ2-1
CDR3 protein: CASSESMSGGHNEQFF

V gene: TRBV15
J gene: TRBJ2-7
CDR3 protein: CATSRGGGSSSYEQYF

V gene: TRBV5-1
J gene: TRBJ2-1
CDR3 protein: CASSLPEINEQFF

V gene: TRBV7-8
J gene: TRBJ2-1
CDR3 protein: CASLGAGGITNEQFF

V gene: TRBV18
J gene: TRBJ1-1
CDR3 protein: CASTGPEGTEAFF

V gene: TRBV11-2
J gene: TRBJ1-4
CDR3 protein: CASSLVGGTNEKLFF

V gene: TRBV7-9
J gene: TRBJ1-6
CDR3 protein: CASSFGDRGSPLHF

V gene: TRBV4-2
J gene: TRBJ2-5
CDR3 protein: CASSQGGLAKETQYF

V gene: TRBV2
J gene: TRBJ2-1
CDR3 protein: CASRAGTSGRVHEQFF

V gene: TRBV29-1
J gene: TRBJ1-1
CDR3 protein: CSVVGPGTNTEAFF

V gene: TRBV2
J gene: TRBJ1-1
CDR3 protein: CASSESRESTEAFF